This T cell receptor (beta chain) was recovered during a study of shared clonotypes between healthy human individuals. Overall study context: For every donor, three CD4 naive, three CD4 memory, two CD8 naive and one CD8 memory plates were used. Overall study findings and caveats: Clonotype sharing among the donors was expected to vary with sequencing depth. Even with large depth, rarefaction showed that sorted-subset sequencing was incomplete.

Per germline, CDR1 LGHNA and CDR2 YSLEER. The length of the CDR3 is 18 residues. With V trimmed by 4 bases and J by 5 bases, 14 bases remained unmatched. CD45RO-negative, CCR7-selected cells formed the naive CD8 fraction, which excluded terminally differentiated effector memory CD45RA+ cells. Remarks on this clone: The antigen remains undetermined.

It was around 180 ng DNA, about 30,000 T cell genomes, that sorted-subset replicate PCRs used. Sequencing was performed with immunoSEQ multiplex PCR; in TCRdb, only in-frame clones are kept and a portion is missing. The data show more than 2 million clones, over 85% seen once. V is TRBV4-3 and J is TRBJ2-5; 12 bases are shared with TRBD2. The specimen was naive CD8+ T cells sorted from blood. The TCR sequence derives from a man between 18 and 35 years old in good health. CDR3 region: CASSLRLAGEVWNETQYF. The CDR3 DNA is TGCGCCAGCAGCCTCCGACTAGCGGGAGAAGTGTGGAATGAGACCCAGTACTTC.